The rows below give T cell receptor beta chains drawn from one sample of a study of Ad26.COV2.S vaccination and SARS-CoV-2 variants. Some clones are missing from TCRdb's copy, which holds only in-frame ones; the method was immunoSEQ multiplex PCR. In the table there are about 350,000 clones, 80% to 90% of which are singletons. Specimen: peripheral blood, collected in a trial of Ad26.COV2.S vaccine versus placebo. All receptors derive from a person between 18 and 59 years old who received the Ad26.COV2.S COVID-19 vaccine or a placebo. Each CDR3 is given with its conserved first and last residue. D genes are given only for firm matches.

. | TRBV7-2 | CASSARLGYEQYF
TRBD1 | TRBV9 | CASSGRDRAGNTIYF
. | TRBV10-3 | CAISTGRSELGNTIYF
. | TRBV5-6 | CASSSALEKLFF
TRBD1 | TRBV5-5 | CASSSTGTGRIGDTEAFF
TRBD1 | TRBV29-1 | CSVEVAGTGWDIQYF
. | TRBV7-9 | CASSRQVGSNFQETQYF
TRBD2 | TRBV11-2 | CASSLSLAGGQETQYF
TRBD2 | TRBV20-1 | CSASVGGRAPEQFF
. | TRBV11-3 | CASSSGNRSPLHF
. | TRBV7-9 | CASSLAPGRGTQYF
. | TRBV9 | CASSPLVIPSYNEQFF
. | TRBV7-7 | CASSLDGVELPQPQHF
. | TRBV9 | CASSVGGGISYGYTF
. | TRBV5-5 | CASSARGGFGYTF
TRBD1 | TRBV28 | CASSPPGTGFYEQYF
TRBD2 | TRBV10-2 | CAPRESGSSYEQYF
. | TRBV6-6 | CASTREAGNTIYF
. | TRBV1 | CTSSQDPGPRTSPLHF
. | TRBV3-1/TRBV3-2 | CASSHGPSEQYF
. | TRBV6-6 | CASTLGGPGTDTQYF
. | TRBV27 | CASSTPGPMGEQYF
. | TRBV24-1 | CATSDPGRGEKLFF
TRBD2 | TRBV5-6 | CASSKEFSGSLAGELFF
TRBD2 | TRBV28 | CASGGPSGRALPTDTQYF
TRBD2 | TRBV5-4 | CASRILADDTDTQYF
. | TRBV6-4 | CASSTGQTGELFF
. | TRBV7-6 | CASSLAGSKGEQFF
. | TRBV6-4 | CASSQDPNTEAFF
. | TRBV5-3 | CARSSRRQSSYEQYF
TRBD2 | TRBV7-2 | CASSLKRGNQETQYF
TRBD2 | TRBV28 | CASRQPRGGEQYF
TRBD1 | TRBV6-2/TRBV6-3 | CASSYDGTGGEDGYTF
. | TRBV28 | CASSLIRTGSYEQYF